This TCR beta chain was profiled in a study of shared clonotypes between healthy human individuals. This clone was seen only once. Naive CD8 cells were CD45RO-negative, positively selected for CCR7, excluding terminally differentiated effector memory CD45RA+ cells. The V gene's germline CDR1 is SQVTM and CDR2 ANQGSEA. V gave up 0 bases and J gave up 4 bases, with 16 bases separating them. The CDR3 has 16 amino acids. Splitting of each subset's genomic DNA was done evenly across several immunoSEQ plates. Using immunoSEQ multiplex PCR, the repertoire was profiled, and TCRdb retains in-frame clones only, with some absent. The table includes around 550,000 clones, approximately 95% detected once.

The sequenced material came from naive CD8+ T cells sorted from blood. This clonotype was obtained from a woman aged 25 to 39 in good health. The genes are TRBV29-1 and TRBJ2-1, with a tentative D call TRBD1 (8 bases). For the CDR3, the DNA is TGCAGCGTTGAAGAACCGGGGGGACAGGAGTACAATGAGCAGTTCTTC. Its protein is CSVEEPGGQEYNEQFF.